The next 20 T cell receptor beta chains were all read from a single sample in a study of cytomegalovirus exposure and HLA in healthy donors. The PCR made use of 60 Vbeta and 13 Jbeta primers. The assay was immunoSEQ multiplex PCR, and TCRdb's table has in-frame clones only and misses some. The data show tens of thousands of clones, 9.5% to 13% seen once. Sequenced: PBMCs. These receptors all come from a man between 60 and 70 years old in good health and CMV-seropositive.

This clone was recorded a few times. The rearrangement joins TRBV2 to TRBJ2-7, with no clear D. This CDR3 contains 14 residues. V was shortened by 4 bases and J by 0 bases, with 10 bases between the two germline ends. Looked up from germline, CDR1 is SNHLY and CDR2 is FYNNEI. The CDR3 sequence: CASSVEQASYEQYF. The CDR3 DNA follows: TGTGCCAGCAGTGTAGAGCAGGCCTCCTACGAGCAGTACTTC.

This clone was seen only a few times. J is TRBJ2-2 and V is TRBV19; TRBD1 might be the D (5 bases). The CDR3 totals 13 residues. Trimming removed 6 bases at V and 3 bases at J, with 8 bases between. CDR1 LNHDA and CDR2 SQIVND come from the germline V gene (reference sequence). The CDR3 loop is CASRGLDTGELFF. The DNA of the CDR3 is TGTGCCAGTAGGGGGCTGGACACCGGGGAGCTGTTTTTT.

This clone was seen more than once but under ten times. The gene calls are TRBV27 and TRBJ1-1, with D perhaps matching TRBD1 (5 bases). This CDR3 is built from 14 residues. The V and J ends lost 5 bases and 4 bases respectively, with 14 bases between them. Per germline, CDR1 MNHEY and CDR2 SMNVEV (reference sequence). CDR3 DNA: TGTGCCAGCAGTCCGACCGACAGTCTCACTGAAGCTTTCTTT. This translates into CASSPTDSLTEAFF.

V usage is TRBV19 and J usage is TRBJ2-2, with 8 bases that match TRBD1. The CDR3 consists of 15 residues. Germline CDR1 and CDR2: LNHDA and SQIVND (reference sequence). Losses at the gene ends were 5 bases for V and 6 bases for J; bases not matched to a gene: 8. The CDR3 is CASSPRTGRAGELFF. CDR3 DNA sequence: TGTGCCAGTAGTCCCCGGACAGGGCGGGCCGGGGAGCTGTTTTTT.

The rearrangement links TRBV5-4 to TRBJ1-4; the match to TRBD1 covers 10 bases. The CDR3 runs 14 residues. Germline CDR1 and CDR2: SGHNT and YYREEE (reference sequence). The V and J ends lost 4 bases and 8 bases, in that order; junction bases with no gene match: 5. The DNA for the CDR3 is TGTGCCAGCAGCCGAGACAGGGGGCAAGAAAAACTGTTTTTT. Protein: CASSRDRGQEKLFF.

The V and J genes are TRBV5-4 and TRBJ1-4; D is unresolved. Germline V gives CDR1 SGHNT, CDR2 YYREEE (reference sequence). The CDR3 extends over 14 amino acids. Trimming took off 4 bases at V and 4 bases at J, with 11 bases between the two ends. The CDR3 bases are TGTGCCAGCAGCCTTGGACTCCTTAATGAAAAACTGTTTTTT. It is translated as CASSLGLLNEKLFF.

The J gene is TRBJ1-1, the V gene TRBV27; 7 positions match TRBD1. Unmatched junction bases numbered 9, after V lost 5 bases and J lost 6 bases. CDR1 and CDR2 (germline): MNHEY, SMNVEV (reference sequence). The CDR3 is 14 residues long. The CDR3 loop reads CASSVQGGWSEAFF. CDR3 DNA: TGTGCCAGCAGTGTCCAGGGGGGATGGTCTGAAGCTTTCTTT.

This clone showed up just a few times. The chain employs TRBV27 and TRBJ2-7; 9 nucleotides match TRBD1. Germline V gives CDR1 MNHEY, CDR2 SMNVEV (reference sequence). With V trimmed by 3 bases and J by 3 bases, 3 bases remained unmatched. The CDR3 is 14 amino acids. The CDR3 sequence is CASSLGQGDYEQYF. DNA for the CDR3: TGTGCCAGCAGTTTGGGACAGGGTGACTACGAGCAGTACTTC.

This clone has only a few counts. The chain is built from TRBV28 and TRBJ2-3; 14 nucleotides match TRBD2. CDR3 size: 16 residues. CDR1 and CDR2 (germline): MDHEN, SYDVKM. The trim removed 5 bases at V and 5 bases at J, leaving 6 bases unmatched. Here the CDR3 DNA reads TGTGCCAGCAGTACAGGGACTAGCGGGAGTGTAGATACGCAGTATTTT. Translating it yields CASSTGTSGSVDTQYF.

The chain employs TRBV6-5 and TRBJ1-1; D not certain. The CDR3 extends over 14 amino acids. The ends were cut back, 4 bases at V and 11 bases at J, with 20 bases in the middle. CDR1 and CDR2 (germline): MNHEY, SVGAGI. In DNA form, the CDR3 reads TGTGCCAGCAGTTCCAGGTGGCAGGCTCTTGGCGCTTTCTTT. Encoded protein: CASSSRWQALGAFF.

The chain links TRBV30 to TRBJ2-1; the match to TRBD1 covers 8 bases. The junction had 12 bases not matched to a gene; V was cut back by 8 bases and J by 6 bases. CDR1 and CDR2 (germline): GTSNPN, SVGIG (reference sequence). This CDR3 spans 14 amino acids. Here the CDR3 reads CAQGQGPYPNEQFF. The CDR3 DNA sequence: TGTGCCCAAGGACAGGGTCCCTATCCCAATGAGCAGTTCTTC.

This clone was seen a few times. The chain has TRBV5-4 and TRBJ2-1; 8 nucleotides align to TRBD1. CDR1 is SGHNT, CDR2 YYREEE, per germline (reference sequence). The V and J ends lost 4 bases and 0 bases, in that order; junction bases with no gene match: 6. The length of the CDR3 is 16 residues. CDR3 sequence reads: CASSLDRVVSYNEQFF. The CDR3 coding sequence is TGTGCCAGCAGCCTGGACAGGGTGGTCTCCTACAATGAGCAGTTCTTC. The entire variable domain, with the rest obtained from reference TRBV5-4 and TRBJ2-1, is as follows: ETGVTQSPTHLIKTRGQQVTLRCSSQSGHNTVSWYQQALGQGPQFIFQYYREEENGRGNFPPRFSGLQFPNYSSELNVNALELDDSALYLCASSLDRVVSYNEQFFGPGTRLTVL.

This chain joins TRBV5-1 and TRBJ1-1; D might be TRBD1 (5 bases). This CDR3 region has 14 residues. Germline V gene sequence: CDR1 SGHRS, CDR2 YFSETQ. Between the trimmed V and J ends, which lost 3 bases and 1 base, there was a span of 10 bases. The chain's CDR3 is CASSWRGRNTEAFF. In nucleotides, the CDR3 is TGCGCCAGCAGCTGGAGGGGAAGGAACACTGAAGCTTTCTTT.

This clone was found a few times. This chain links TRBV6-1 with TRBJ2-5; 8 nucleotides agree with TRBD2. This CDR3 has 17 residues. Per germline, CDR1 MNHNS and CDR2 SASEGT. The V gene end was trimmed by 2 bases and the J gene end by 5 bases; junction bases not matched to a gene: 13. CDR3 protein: CASSETSGGSSGETQYF. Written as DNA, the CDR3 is TGTGCCAGCAGTGAAACAAGCGGGGGTTCTTCGGGGGAGACCCAGTACTTC.

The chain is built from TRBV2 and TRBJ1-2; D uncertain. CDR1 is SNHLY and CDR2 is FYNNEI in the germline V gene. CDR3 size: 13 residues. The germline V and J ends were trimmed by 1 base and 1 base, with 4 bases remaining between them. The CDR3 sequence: CASSEDGNYGYTF. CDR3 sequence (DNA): TGTGCCAGCAGTGAAGACGGTAACTATGGCTACACCTTC.

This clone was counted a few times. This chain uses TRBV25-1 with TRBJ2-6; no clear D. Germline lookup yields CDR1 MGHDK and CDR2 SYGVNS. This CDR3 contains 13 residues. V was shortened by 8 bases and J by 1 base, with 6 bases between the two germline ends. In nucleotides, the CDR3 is TGTGCCAGCTTTTCATCTGGGGCCAACGTCCTGACTTTC. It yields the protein CASFSSGANVLTF. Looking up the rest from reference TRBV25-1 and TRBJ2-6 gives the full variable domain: EADIYQTPRYLVIGTGKKITLECSQTMGHDKMYWYQQDPGMELHLIHYSYGVNSTEKGDLSSESTVSRIRTEHFPLTLESARPSHTSQYLCASFSSGANVLTFGAGSRLTVL.

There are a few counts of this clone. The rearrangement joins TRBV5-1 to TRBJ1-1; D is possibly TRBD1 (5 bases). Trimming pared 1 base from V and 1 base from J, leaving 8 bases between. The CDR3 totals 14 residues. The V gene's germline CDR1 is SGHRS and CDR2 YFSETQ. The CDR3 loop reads CASSLTGANTEAFF. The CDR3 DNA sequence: TGCGCCAGCAGCTTGACAGGAGCGAACACTGAAGCTTTCTTT.

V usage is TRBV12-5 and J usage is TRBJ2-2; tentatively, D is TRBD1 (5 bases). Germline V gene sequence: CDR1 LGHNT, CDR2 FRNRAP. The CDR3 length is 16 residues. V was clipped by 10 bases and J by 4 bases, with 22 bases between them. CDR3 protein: CAIVGRNRSSTGELFF. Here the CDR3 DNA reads TGTGCTATTGTGGGGCGGAATAGGTCGAGCACCGGGGAGCTGTTTTTT.

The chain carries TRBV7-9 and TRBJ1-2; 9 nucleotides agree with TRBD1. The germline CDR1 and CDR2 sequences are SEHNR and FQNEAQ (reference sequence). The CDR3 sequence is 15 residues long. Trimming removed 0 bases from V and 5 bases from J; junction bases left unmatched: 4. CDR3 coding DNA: TGTGCCAGCAGCTTAGCTGACAGGGGGAATTATGGCTACACCTTC. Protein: CASSLADRGNYGYTF.

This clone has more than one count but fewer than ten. This CDR3 is CASSPRRGEQETQYF. The CDR3 DNA reads as TGTGCCAGTAGTCCCCGGCGGGGTGAACAAGAGACCCAGTACTTC. This chain uses TRBV19 with TRBJ2-5; possible D gene TRBD2, 6 bases. The V gene's germline CDR1 is LNHDA and CDR2 SQIVND (reference sequence). Trimming cost V 5 bases and J 2 bases, with 15 bases left between them. This CDR3 has 15 residues.